The clone carrying this T cell receptor (beta chain) was counted between two and nine times. Its matching antigen is unknown. 5'RACE template switching produced TCR cDNA carrying a universal primer site and UMIs. TCRdb independently ran MiXCR on the 5' RACE reads; one entry per CDR3 protein. Here the sample spans a few hundred thousand distinct CDR3 sequences, less than 20% being singletons. The data belong to a study of T cells after yellow fever vaccination. Findings and caveats of the study: Post-booster repertoires contained most primary-vaccination clones again (about 95% CD4, about 90% CD8). Researchers report a weaker secondary response that nonetheless peaked faster, day 5 versus 15.

This sequence was found in a man aged 18 to 35 who received the YFV17D yellow fever vaccine. Sequences were derived from PBMCs, sampled 5 days after the first yellow fever vaccination.

DNA of the CDR3: TGTGCCAGCAGCCGTACAGGGGTTAACACCGGGGAGCTGTTTTTT. It specifies CASSRTGVNTGELFF. The V and J genes are TRBV12-3 or TRBV12-4 and TRBJ2-2, with TRBD1 identical over 7 bases. The CDR3 totals 15 residues. V dropped 6 bases and J dropped 2; count of bases not matched to a gene: 6.